A single sample gave rise to the 18 T cell receptor beta chains below, sequenced in a study of CD8 T cells in Susac syndrome. When the RNA was reverse transcribed, random hexamers were used with an input of roughly 0.5 to 1 ug. TCRdb re-called the immunoSEQ multiplex PCR reads through MiXCR, storing one row per CDR3 protein. The data contain about 180,000 distinct CDR3 sequences, under 95% of them singletons. Sequences were obtained from CD4+ T cells from PBMCs. The receptor source for this set is a human donor with multiple sclerosis.

This chain connects TRBV7-9 to TRBJ1-6; maybe TRBD1 (6 bases). Germline V lookup: CDR1 SEHNR, CDR2 FQNEAQ (reference sequence). The CDR3 is made up of 14 amino acids. Between the trimmed V and J ends, which lost 5 bases and 7 bases, there was a span of 12 bases. The chain's CDR3 is CASSPGQQNSPLHF. The CDR3 nucleotides read TGTGCCAGCAGCCCAGGACAGCAGAATTCACCCCTCCACTTT.

The rearrangement links TRBV28 to TRBJ2-3; D may correspond to TRBD1 or TRBD2 (5 bases each). V was clipped by 5 bases and J by 2 bases, with 14 bases between them. The CDR3 loop spans 15 amino acids. Germline CDR1 MDHEN, CDR2 SYDVKM. CDR3 amino acids: CASSPQGATTDTQYF. Written as DNA, the CDR3 is TGTGCCAGCAGTCCTCAGGGAGCCACCACAGATACGCAGTATTTT. Together with reference TRBV28 and TRBJ2-3, the CDR3 gives the full variable domain: DVKVTQSSRYLVKRTGEKVFLECVQDMDHENMFWYRQDPGLGLRLIYFSYDVKMKEKGDIPEGYSVSREKKERFSLILESASTNQTSMYLCASSPQGATTDTQYFGPGTRLTVL.

The chain uses TRBV27 and TRBJ1-2, with 8 positions matching TRBD1. The CDR3 totals 18 residues. The V gene's germline CDR1 is MNHEY and CDR2 SMNVEV (reference sequence). V was clipped by 3 bases and J by 5 bases; unmatched bases: 17. CDR3 sequence reads: CASSFYRPGGSYEYGYTF. The CDR3, as DNA: TGTGCCAGCAGTTTTTATCGGCCAGGGGGCTCTTATGAATATGGCTACACCTTC.

J is TRBJ2-4 and V is TRBV12-3 or TRBV12-4; 9 bases are shared with TRBD1. Germline trimming cut 5 bases from V and 2 bases from J; bases unmatched to any gene: 7. The CDR3 loop spans 16 amino acids. The chain's CDR3 is CASSQDRGGTKNIQYF. Written as DNA, the CDR3 is TGTGCCAGCAGTCAGGACAGGGGCGGAACCAAAAACATTCAGTACTTC.

The gene calls are TRBV5-6 and TRBJ1-6; D is unclear. The CDR3 totals 16 residues. The V end was cut by 3 bases, the J end by 9 bases, with 19 bases between. Per the germline V gene, CDR1 is SGHDT and CDR2 is YYEEEE. CDR3 bases: TGTGCCAGCAGCTCCACCGGGTCGCTGCTGGCTTCACCCCTCCACTTT. Residues: CASSSTGSLLASPLHF.

The chain is built from TRBV18 and TRBJ1-2; TRBD1 aligns across 7 bases. J lost 7 bases, V lost 3 bases, and 5 bases had no gene match. Per the germline V gene, CDR1 is KGHSH and CDR2 is LQKENI. The CDR3 consists of 13 residues. The CDR3 DNA sequence: TGTGCCAGCTCACCTGGGACAGCAATTGGCTACACCTTC. Its translation: CASSPGTAIGYTF.

V gene TRBV28 combines with J gene TRBJ2-2; unclear D gene. Germline V lookup: CDR1 MDHEN, CDR2 SYDVKM. CDR3 length: 16 residues. Trimming left V 5 bases short and J 0 bases short, with 13 bases between. CDR3 bases: TGTGCCAGCAGTCCCCGGTGGCCGCCGAACACCGGGGAGCTGTTTTTT. As protein: CASSPRWPPNTGELFF. The variable domain in full, completed from reference TRBV28 and TRBJ2-2, reads DVKVTQSSRYLVKRTGEKVFLECVQDMDHENMFWYRQDPGLGLRLIYFSYDVKMKEKGDIPEGYSVSREKKERFSLILESASTNQTSMYLCASSPRWPPNTGELFFGEGSRLTVL.

The V gene is TRBV6-1, the J gene TRBJ2-1; perhaps TRBD2 as D (7 bases). The CDR3 is 14 amino acids. Germline V gene sequence: CDR1 MNHNS, CDR2 SASEGT. V shed 3 bases and J shed 4 bases, with 10 bases lying between them. CDR3 sequence (DNA): TGTGCCAGCAGTGATGCGGGGGCTTACAATGAGCAGTTCTTC. It codes for CASSDAGAYNEQFF.

The chain carries TRBV20-1 and TRBJ1-1, with D hard to call. The germline V gene has CDR1 DFQATT and CDR2 SNEGSKA (reference sequence). The V gene lost 4 bases and the J gene lost 3 bases, with 6 bases spanning the gap. This CDR3 is built from 11 residues. CDR3 amino acids: CSAKDYTEAFF. The CDR3 DNA is TGCAGTGCTAAGGATTACACTGAAGCTTTCTTT.

This chain links TRBV20-1 with TRBJ1-2; D call uncertain. Germline loops: CDR1 DFQATT, CDR2 SNEGSKA (reference sequence). CDR3 length equals 15 residues. Trimming shortened V by 3 bases and J by 8 bases, and 22 bases separated the two germline ends. The CDR3 reads CSARGGGLAPWGYTF. CDR3 DNA: TGCAGTGCTAGGGGCGGAGGTCTTGCCCCGTGGGGCTACACCTTC.

J is TRBJ2-2 and V is TRBV27; TRBD1 is a possible D gene (5 bases). Germline assignment: CDR1 MNHEY and CDR2 SMNVEV (reference sequence). This CDR3 region has 16 residues. Trimming stripped 5 bases from V and 9 bases from J, with 22 bases between. CDR3 residues: CASSTISGRQPWELFF. CDR3 nucleotide sequence: TGTGCCAGCAGTACCATATCCGGACGACAGCCGTGGGAGCTGTTTTTT.

The rearrangement links TRBV14 to TRBJ1-2; no clear D gene. In germline, CDR1 is SGHDN, CDR2 FVKESK. Trimming took 1 base from V and 8 from J, leaving 14 bases between them. The CDR3 is made up of 14 amino acids. This chain's CDR3 is CASSQGIRYEGYTF. CDR3 in DNA: TGTGCCAGCAGCCAAGGGATCCGATATGAGGGCTACACCTTC. Together with reference TRBV14 and TRBJ1-2, the CDR3 gives the full variable domain: EAGVTQFPSHSVIEKGQTVTLRCDPISGHDNLYWYRRVMGKEIKFLLHFVKESKQDESGMPNNRFLAERTGGTYSTLKVQPAELEDSGVYFCASSQGIRYEGYTFGSGTRLTVV.

The CDR3 protein is CSATLAGGETQYF. Written as DNA, the CDR3 is TGCAGTGCCACCCTAGCGGGAGGAGAGACCCAGTACTTC. The V gene is TRBV20-1, the J gene TRBJ2-5; TRBD2 matches 11 bases. This CDR3 has 13 amino acids. Germline loops: CDR1 DFQATT, CDR2 SNEGSKA (reference sequence). With V trimmed by 6 bases and J by 4 bases, 4 bases remained unmatched.

J is TRBJ2-7 and V is TRBV28, with no clear D. Per the germline V gene, CDR1 is MDHEN and CDR2 is SYDVKM. V lost 6 bases and J 3 bases, leaving 3 bases between the germline ends. The CDR3 is 10 residues long. This chain's CDR3 is CASRVYEQYF. The CDR3 DNA reads TGTGCCAGCAGGGTCTACGAGCAGTACTTC.

The chain has TRBV18 and TRBJ1-1, with TRBD1 identical over 8 bases. The length of the CDR3 is 15 residues. CDR1 and CDR2 (germline): KGHSH, LQKENI. The V gene end was trimmed by 3 bases and the J gene end by 1 base; junction bases not matched to a gene: 4. This CDR3 is CASSPSDRENTEAFF. The CDR3 bases are TGTGCCAGCTCACCCTCGGACAGGGAGAACACTGAAGCTTTCTTT. Supplemented by reference TRBV18 and TRBJ1-1, the full variable domain reads NAGVMQNPRHLVRRRGQEARLRCSPMKGHSHVYWYRQLPEEGLKFMVYLQKENIIDESGMPKERFSAEFPKEGPSILRIQQVVRGDSAAYFCASSPSDRENTEAFFGQGTRLTVV.

The chain is built from TRBV30 and TRBJ1-2, with TRBD1 matching 12 bases. The CDR3 has 12 amino acids. Germline CDR1 and CDR2: GTSNPN and SVGIG (reference sequence). Trimming removed 8 bases from V and 2 bases from J; junction bases left unmatched: 0. DNA of the CDR3: TGTGCCGGGACAGGGGGCAACTATGGCTACACCTTC. Translation: CAGTGGNYGYTF.

V is TRBV19 and J is TRBJ1-5; D remains unclear. This CDR3 comprises 13 residues. With 5 bases removed from V and 9 bases from J, the gap between germline ends came to 14 bases. Germline V lookup: CDR1 LNHDA, CDR2 SQIVND (reference sequence). DNA for the CDR3: TGTGCCAGTAGTCGAAAACCGGGTCCGCCCCAGCATTTT. It encodes CASSRKPGPPQHF.

This rearrangement joins TRBV5-1 to TRBJ2-5; TRBD1 agrees at 10 bases. The ends lost 3 bases at V and 5 bases at J; junction bases unmatched: 7. The length of the CDR3 is 15 residues. Germline V CDR1 and CDR2: SGHRS, YFSETQ. The CDR3 reads CASSSAGQGRETQYF. For the CDR3, the DNA is TGCGCCAGCAGCTCGGCGGGACAGGGGAGGGAGACCCAGTACTTC.